This is a list of T cell receptor beta chains from one sample in a study of cytomegalovirus exposure and HLA in healthy donors. Sequenced by immunoSEQ multiplex PCR; TCRdb stores in-frame clones only, minus some. This sample has some 98,000 clones, with roughly 76% found just once. The sample consisted of PBMCs. The receptor source for this set is a human donor in good health. The CDR3 runs from the conserved cysteine through the conserved F or W. The D gene is left open where the match is weak. The size field is filled for only some rows; it gives once, few, many or a size class.

d_call	v_call	j_call	clone_size	cdr3_aa	cdr3_nt
TRBD1	TRBV7-9	TRBJ2-4	.	CASIETGRTLNIQYF	TGTGCCAGCATCGAGACAGGGAGAACGCTAAACATTCAGTACTTC
.	TRBV5-1	TRBJ1-1	once	CASSSRRGAFSPEAFF	TGCGCCAGCAGCTCAAGGCGGGGGGCGTTCAGCCCTGAAGCTTTCTTT
TRBD1	TRBV15	TRBJ1-3	.	CATSRGGGTGLTGNTIYF	TGTGCCACCAGCAGAGGGGGCGGGACAGGGCTCACTGGAAACACCATATATTTT
TRBD1	TRBV30	TRBJ1-3	.	CAWSEKGARGNTIYF	TGTGCCTGGAGTGAGAAGGGGGCAAGGGGAAACACCATATATTTT
TRBD1	TRBV10-2	TRBJ2-7	.	CASSVSQFRGGRGEQYF	TGCGCCAGCAGTGTATCCCAATTTAGAGGGGGCCGTGGAGAGCAGTACTTC
TRBD2	TRBV29-1	TRBJ2-1	.	CSVDEAGASYNEQFF	TGCAGCGTTGATGAAGCGGGGGCCTCGTACAATGAGCAGTTCTTC
TRBD1	TRBV5-6	TRBJ2-3	.	CASSLRTGASTDTQYF	TGTGCCAGCAGCTTGAGGACAGGGGCGAGCACAGATACGCAGTATTTT
.	TRBV4-3	TRBJ2-1	.	CASSRKRVNEQFF	TGCGCCAGCAGCCGAAAGAGGGTCAATGAGCAGTTCTTC
.	TRBV2	TRBJ1-6	.	CASSVRQAADSPLHF	TGTGCCAGCAGTGTTCGACAGGCAGCTGATTCACCCCTCCACTTT
.	TRBV10-3	TRBJ2-7	.	CATSDPQDAFNEQYF	TGTGCCACCAGTGATCCACAGGACGCTTTTAACGAGCAGTACTTC
TRBD2	TRBV7-2	TRBJ2-7	few	CASTRGSGGLTYEQYF	TGTGCCAGCACAAGGGGTAGCGGGGGACTTACCTACGAGCAGTACTTC
TRBD2	TRBV30	TRBJ2-1	.	CAWSVYRGLAVIQQGYNEQFF	TGTGCCTGGAGTGTGTATAGAGGACTAGCGGTTATTCAACAGGGCTACAATGAGCAGTTCTTC
.	TRBV14	TRBJ2-7	.	CASSQLNRETYEQYF	TGTGCCAGCAGCCAACTTAACAGGGAGACTTACGAGCAGTACTTC
.	TRBV9	TRBJ1-5	.	CASSVFGDSGQPQHF	TGTGCCAGCAGCGTATTCGGGGACTCGGGGCAGCCCCAGCATTTT
TRBD2	TRBV10-3	TRBJ2-5	.	CAISESTGREQYF	TGTGCCATCAGTGAGTCGACTGGGAGGGAGCAGTACTTC
.	TRBV7-9	TRBJ2-6	few	CASSKKLAASSGANVLTF	TGTGCCAGCTCCAAGAAACTAGCTGCGAGCTCTGGGGCCAACGTCCTGACTTTC
.	TRBV7-9	TRBJ1-1	many	CASKDRRLNTEAFF	TGTGCCAGCAAAGACAGGCGACTGAACACTGAAGCTTTCTTT
TRBD1	TRBV20-1	TRBJ1-1	.	CSVTGGSAAFF	TGCAGTGTTACAGGGGGCAGCGCAGCTTTCTTT
.	TRBV19	TRBJ1-4	.	CASSIVRGGEKLFF	TGTGCCAGTAGTATAGTACGAGGTGGTGAAAAACTGTTTTTT
.	TRBV6-5	TRBJ2-7	.	CASRGLGVYEQYF	TGTGCCAGCAGGGGTCTAGGGGTATACGAGCAGTACTTC
TRBD1	TRBV7-9	TRBJ2-7	.	CASSWTGGPRGEQYF	TGTGCCAGCAGTTGGACAGGGGGCCCTCGGGGCGAGCAGTACTTC
.	TRBV4-1	TRBJ1-2	.	CASSQANGGGYGYTF	TGCGCCAGCAGCCAAGCAAATGGGGGAGGGTATGGCTACACCTTC